Below, one TCR beta chain is given with its context. The target antigen is unknown. This specimen belongs to a study of cytomegalovirus exposure and HLA in healthy donors. Profiled with immunoSEQ multiplex PCR; TCRdb holds only in-frame clones, not every one. The sample has around 150,000 clones; over 85% are singletons. Separation from the roughly 690-subject first cohort characterized the 120-subject validation cohort, to which the donors belonged. V was pared by 2 bases and J by 8 bases, with 7 bases between. Germline V gives CDR1 SGDLS, CDR2 YYNGEE. The length of the CDR3 is 11 residues. Study results and limitations: Rare TCR sequences dominated, though some public TCRs recurred in many donors. Researchers counted around 170 TCR beta chains as cytomegalovirus-associated.

This receptor was taken from a woman in her late teens or twenties in good health and CMV-seropositive. The sequenced sample consisted of PBMCs. The rearrangement joins TRBV9 to TRBJ1-1; D is uncertain. The CDR3 nucleotides read TGTGCCAGCAGCGTGCGGCGAGAAGCTTTCTTT. Translating it yields CASSVRREAFF.